The clone carrying this TCR beta chain was counted a few times. What it recognizes is unknown. The sample holds other DNA sequences that translate to the same CDR3. This specimen belongs to a study of a mutant IDH1 vaccine in newly diagnosed glioma. The wider study: Treated patients, averaging 40.4 years, were roughly 62% male and roughly 38% female. Previous care, which was radiotherapy, temozolomide, or both, most often involved both.

Time point denoted: week 23, last vaccination. Every vaccination contained 300 ug of the mutant IDH1 20-mer peptide and was paired with topical imiquimod. New astrocytomas of WHO grade 3 or 4 that were IDH1-mutant and ATRX-lost were found in the donors. Libraries were prepared by immunoSEQ multiplex PCR; TCRdb keeps only in-frame clonotypes and omits some of them. This table holds approximately 79,000 clones, 75% to 90% found once. Per germline, CDR1 MNHEY and CDR2 SMNVEV (reference sequence). The CDR3 contains 13 residues. Trimming pared 2 bases from V and 4 bases from J, leaving 6 bases between. The source of this sequence is a woman aged 45-65 years with glioma. The chain recombines TRBV27 with TRBJ1-3, with D unresolved. The sequencing used PBMCs, collected from a glioma patient whose treatment included an IDH1 peptide vaccine. The CDR3 DNA reads as TGTGCCAGCAGTTTAGAACGGGGAAACACCATATATTTT. This encodes CASSLERGNTIYF.